This paragraph reports one T cell receptor (beta chain). Per germline, CDR1 KGHSH and CDR2 LQKENI. The V end lost 1 base, the J end lost 5 bases, and 14 bases lay between the germline ends. This CDR3 contains 15 residues. These data belong to a study of blood T cell repertoires in COVID-19. Ages ranged from about 18 to 89 years, with residence in 20 to 30 US areas. Clones were sequenced by immunoSEQ multiplex PCR, and TCRdb holds only the in-frame ones, with some missing. The sample lists about 170,000 clones; around four fifths were seen once. Input material: PBMCs or T cells enriched from blood (not recorded which). The receptor comes from a woman between 50 and 59 years old in a cohort exposed to, infected with or recovered from COVID-19 (not recorded which). This chain uses TRBV18 with TRBJ2-5; D is possibly TRBD1 (6 bases). The CDR3 DNA reads as TGTGCCAGCTCACCACAACAGGGTACAGATGAGACCCAGTACTTC. Translating gives CASSPQQGTDETQYF.